Given below is one TCR beta chain in context. The CDR3 loop spans 13 amino acids. V shed 6 bases and J shed 6 bases, with 12 bases lying between them. From germline, CDR1 is LNHDA and CDR2 SQIVND (reference sequence). These data come from a study of T cells in Graves' hyperthyroidism and ophthalmopathy. The source material, RNA transcripts, was used to amplify TCR beta CDR3 regions. RT-PCR in the first round (using the HTBI primer set) targeted the TCR CDR3. One entry per CDR3 protein results from TCRdb running MiXCR on the multiplex PCR reads. In the table there are around 450,000 distinct CDR3 sequences, approximately 13% of which are singletons.

The rearrangement uses TRBV19 and TRBJ1-5; D is possibly TRBD1 (5 bases). The receptor comes from a young woman with Graves' hyperthyroidism. The sample was blood. CDR3 coding DNA: TGTGCCAGTAGGGCCAGGGAGGGTCAGCCCCAGCATTTT. This codes for CASRAREGQPQHF.